This T cell receptor (beta chain) was recovered during a study of blood T cell repertoires in COVID-19. Across the whole study: Samples came from the United States, Italy and Spain, spanning acute and convalescent COVID-19. The cDNA or gDNA used as material had been derived from T cells, B-cell-depleted T cells, or PBMCs.

This clone appeared once. The ends lost 6 bases at V and 8 bases at J; junction bases unmatched: 6. CDR3 length: 13 residues. In germline, CDR1 is MRHNA, CDR2 SNTAGT. How the authors handled the data: Nucleated cell number was recorded as an estimate derived from reference gene primer amplification. The protocol was immunoSEQ multiplex PCR, while the TCRdb copy is restricted to in-frame clones and leaves out a portion. The DNA gave D and trimming, while V, J and clone size come from that table. The data show 130,000 or so clones, roughly 90% seen once. The receptor was derived from a man aged 45 to 65 with active or convalescent COVID-19. The specimen sequenced was peripheral blood. This chain uses TRBV6-4 with TRBJ2-1, with 8 bases aligning to TRBD1. Here the CDR3 reads CASRADRVHEQFF. The CDR3 DNA reads as TGTGCCAGCAGGGCGGACAGGGTGCATGAGCAGTTCTTC.